Following are 7 T cell receptor beta chains from one sample sequenced in a study of response to subunit inactivated influenza vaccine. TCRdb analysed the RT-PCR reads with MiXCR anew, one entry per CDR3 protein. This sample has roughly 780,000 distinct CDR3 sequences, with roughly 20% found just once. Sample: PBMCs from blood, taken roughly 5 days after vaccination. The receptors originated from a man aged 45-65 years who received an inactivated influenza vaccine.

This chain joins TRBV27 and TRBJ2-7, with TRBD2 as a possible D gene (5 bases). Trimming took off 3 bases at V and 3 bases at J, with 15 bases between the two ends. Per germline, CDR1 MNHEY and CDR2 SMNVEV (reference sequence). This CDR3 spans 15 amino acids. This CDR3 reads CASSFNRVEDYEQYF. CDR3 coding DNA: TGTGCCAGCAGTTTCAATAGGGTGGAGGACTACGAGCAGTACTTC.

In its sample, this clonotype was seen a few times. The V and J genes are TRBV6-1 and TRBJ2-7; D possibly corresponds to TRBD1 (6 bases). V gave up 7 bases and J gave up 2 bases, with 12 bases separating them. The CDR3 is 13 residues long. Germline V gene lookup returns CDR1 MNHNS and CDR2 SASEGT. CDR3 sequence: CASTKQGTYEQYF. As DNA, the CDR3 is TGTGCCAGCACCAAACAGGGTACCTACGAGCAGTACTTC.

With regard to this clonotype: No conserved phenylalanine or tryptophan ends this CDR3, so it is likely a read error. The chain couples TRBV7-2 to TRBJ2-1; D ambiguous. Germline loops: CDR1 SGHTA, CDR2 FQGNSA. V shed 2 bases and J shed 9 bases, with 14 bases lying between them. The CDR3 length is 14 residues. In nucleotides, the CDR3 is TGTGCCAGCAGCTTATCCAGACCGTCGGGTGAGCAGTTCATC. Its protein is CASSLSRPSGEQFI.

The chain links TRBV10-3 to TRBJ1-1; no definite D call. Trimming left V 2 bases short and J 0 bases short, with 10 bases between. The CDR3 spans 15 residues. The germline V gene encodes CDR1 ENHRY and CDR2 SYGVKD. The CDR3 loop reads CAISEVSGMNTEAFF. The CDR3 DNA follows: TGTGCCATCAGTGAGGTCAGCGGAATGAACACTGAAGCTTTCTTT.

The DNA of the CDR3 is TGCAGTGCCCAAGAAGAGCGGGTAGAAACCTACGAGCAGTACTTC. Translated: CSAQEERVETYEQYF. The chain employs TRBV20-1 and TRBJ2-7; perhaps TRBD2 as D (6 bases). The V end was cut by 6 bases, the J end by 2 bases, with 20 bases between. The germline V gene has CDR1 DFQATT and CDR2 SNEGSKA (reference sequence). The CDR3 is made up of 15 amino acids.

This clonotype was found a few times. The CDR3 loop is CASSSEGYEQYF. CDR3 nucleotide sequence: TGTGCCAGCAGCTCAGAGGGTTACGAGCAGTACTTC. This chain joins TRBV11-2 and TRBJ2-7, with D possibly matching TRBD2 (5 bases). Germline V gives CDR1 SGHAT, CDR2 FQNNGV. The germline V and J ends were trimmed by 4 bases and 4 bases, with 8 bases remaining between them. This CDR3 contains 12 residues. Full variable domain (remainder filled in from reference TRBV11-2 and TRBJ2-7): EAGVAQSPRYKIIEKRQSVAFWCNPISGHATLYWYQQILGQGPKLLIQFQNNGVVDDSQLPKDRFSAERLKGVDSTLKIQPAKLEDSAVYLCASSSEGYEQYFGPGTRLTVT.

The chain uses TRBV28 and TRBJ2-1; either TRBD1 or TRBD2 may fit D (6 bases each). The CDR3 has 16 residues. V was trimmed by 6 bases and J by 4 bases, leaving 19 bases between them. CDR1 and CDR2 from the germline V gene are MDHEN and SYDVKM. DNA of the CDR3: TGTGCCAGCAGGACCTTCATCGGGGGCCCATACAATGAGCAGTTCTTC. Translation gives CASRTFIGGPYNEQFF.